What follows is one T cell receptor (beta chain) and its context. This record comes from a study of blood T cell repertoires in COVID-19. Across the whole study: The United States, Italy and Spain provided the acute and convalescent COVID-19 samples. T cells, B-cell-depleted T cells, or PBMCs supplied cDNA or gDNA.

In germline, CDR1 is KGHSH, CDR2 LQKENI. V was shortened by 3 bases and J by 0 bases, with 8 bases between the two germline ends. The CDR3 totals 15 residues. Original processing methods: Using reference gene primer amplification, nucleated cell counts were estimated. The table came from immunoSEQ multiplex PCR; TCRdb's copy has only in-frame clones and leaves some out. The DNA gave D and trimming, while V, J and clone size come from that table. The sample records 150,000 to 200,000 clones, 90% being singletons. This receptor was obtained from a man between 60 and 75 years old with active or convalescent COVID-19. The rearrangement uses TRBV18 and TRBJ2-2; D gene ambiguous. The sequencing input was peripheral blood. CDR3 DNA: TGTGCCAGCTCACCTAGTATATCGAACACCGGGGAGCTGTTTTTT. This encodes CASSPSISNTGELFF.